Listed below are T cell receptor beta chains from one sample, sequenced in a study of blood T cell repertoires in COVID-19. Only in-frame clones appear in the TCRdb table, and some are missing; sequencing was by immunoSEQ multiplex PCR. The table shows 180,000 or so clones, with roughly 86% occurring only once. The specimen was peripheral blood. The receptors originated from a man in his 70s with acute or convalescent COVID-19. Each CDR3 is given with its conserved first and last residue. Each record gives: V gene, D gene, J gene, clone size, CDR3 DNA, CDR3 protein. The D gene is left open where the match is weak. A clone size is listed for some rows: how often the clone was seen (once, few, many), or a class if it is expanded.

v_gene: TRBV4-2
d_gene: TRBD2
j_gene: TRBJ2-7
abundance: .
CDR3nt: TGTGCCAGCAGCCAACCGGGACTAGCGGGAACCTACGAGCAGTACTTC
CDR3aa: CASSQPGLAGTYEQYF

v_gene: TRBV6-2/TRBV6-3
d_gene: .
j_gene: TRBJ1-5
abundance: .
CDR3nt: TGTGCCAGCAGTCTCAGGATCCAGCCCCAGCATTTT
CDR3aa: CASSLRIQPQHF

v_gene: TRBV5-4
d_gene: .
j_gene: TRBJ1-4
abundance: .
CDR3nt: TGTGCCAGCAGCTTGACATCAGTGGTTGAAGAAAAACTGTTTTTT
CDR3aa: CASSLTSVVEEKLFF

v_gene: TRBV28
d_gene: TRBD2
j_gene: TRBJ2-3
abundance: .
CDR3nt: TGTGCCAGCAGTTTGGCCACTAGCGGGAGATTGACAGATACGCAGTATTTT
CDR3aa: CASSLATSGRLTDTQYF

v_gene: TRBV5-1
d_gene: TRBD1
j_gene: TRBJ1-2
abundance: few
CDR3nt: TGCGCCAGCAGCTGGGTGACAGGGGGCGCAGATGGCTACACCTTC
CDR3aa: CASSWVTGGADGYTF

v_gene: TRBV15
d_gene: .
j_gene: TRBJ1-1
abundance: once
CDR3nt: TGTGCCACCAGCAGCGGAACTAACAGGGAATTATCCATTGAAGCTTTCTTT
CDR3aa: CATSSGTNRELSIEAFF

v_gene: TRBV7-9
d_gene: .
j_gene: TRBJ1-6
abundance: .
CDR3nt: TGTGCCAGCGCGAGGAGCTCACCCCTCCACTTT
CDR3aa: CASARSSPLHF

v_gene: TRBV5-1
d_gene: TRBD2
j_gene: TRBJ2-3
abundance: .
CDR3nt: TGCGCCAGCAGCTTGCTAGCGGTAACAGATACGCAGTATTTT
CDR3aa: CASSLLAVTDTQYF

v_gene: TRBV27
d_gene: .
j_gene: TRBJ1-2
abundance: once
CDR3nt: TGTGCCAGCAGTTTAGAGTACACCTTC
CDR3aa: CASSLEYTF

v_gene: TRBV5-1
d_gene: .
j_gene: TRBJ1-2
abundance: .
CDR3nt: TGCGCCAGCAGTGGGAGTAACTATGGCTACACCTTC
CDR3aa: CASSGSNYGYTF

v_gene: TRBV19
d_gene: TRBD1
j_gene: TRBJ1-1
abundance: .
CDR3nt: TGTGCCAGTAGGAAGGGGACAGGGCGAACTGAAGCTTTCTTT
CDR3aa: CASRKGTGRTEAFF

v_gene: TRBV5-1
d_gene: TRBD2
j_gene: TRBJ2-2
abundance: .
CDR3nt: TGCGCCAGCAGCCCCCTTGTGAGGCGGGAGACGAACACCGGGGAGCTGTTTTTT
CDR3aa: CASSPLVRRETNTGELFF

v_gene: TRBV2
d_gene: .
j_gene: TRBJ1-1
abundance: .
CDR3nt: TGTGCCAGCAGTGACCCTGACTACACTGAAGCTTTCTTT
CDR3aa: CASSDPDYTEAFF

v_gene: TRBV7-9
d_gene: TRBD2
j_gene: TRBJ2-1
abundance: .
CDR3nt: TGTGCCAGCAGCCCACCGGGGGGGCCCGGAAATGAGCAGTTCTTC
CDR3aa: CASSPPGGPGNEQFF

v_gene: TRBV6-5
d_gene: .
j_gene: TRBJ2-1
abundance: .
CDR3nt: TGTGCCAGCCGGAGGGGGGGCTACAATGAGCAGTTCTTC
CDR3aa: CASRRGGYNEQFF

v_gene: TRBV2
d_gene: .
j_gene: TRBJ2-7
abundance: .
CDR3nt: TGTGCCAGCAGTCGCTACGAGCAGTACTTC
CDR3aa: CASSRYEQYF

v_gene: TRBV27
d_gene: TRBD2
j_gene: TRBJ2-1
abundance: .
CDR3nt: TGTGCCAGCAGACCTCAGCGGGGTTCATTCTACAATGAGCAGTTCTTC
CDR3aa: CASRPQRGSFYNEQFF

v_gene: TRBV4-2
d_gene: .
j_gene: TRBJ1-6
abundance: .
CDR3nt: TGTGCCAGCAGCCAAGATCCCGAGGGTAGAGGGGAGGCGTCAGATTCACCCCTCCACTTT
CDR3aa: CASSQDPEGRGEASDSPLHF

v_gene: TRBV7-7
d_gene: .
j_gene: TRBJ2-2
abundance: .
CDR3nt: TGTGCCAGCAGCTTAGCCTTTGGACAGACCGGGGAGCTGTTTTTT
CDR3aa: CASSLAFGQTGELFF

v_gene: TRBV27
d_gene: .
j_gene: TRBJ2-2
abundance: .
CDR3nt: TGTGCCAGCAGGCGGGGATTGGTTACCGGGGAGCTGTTTTTT
CDR3aa: CASRRGLVTGELFF

v_gene: TRBV20-1
d_gene: .
j_gene: TRBJ2-1
abundance: .
CDR3nt: TGCAGTGCTAATAGTCGGAATGAGCAGTTCTTC
CDR3aa: CSANSRNEQFF

v_gene: TRBV11-2
d_gene: TRBD2
j_gene: TRBJ2-7
abundance: .
CDR3nt: TGTGCCAGCAGCTTAACTCCTAGCGGTTCCTACGAGCAGTACTTC
CDR3aa: CASSLTPSGSYEQYF

v_gene: TRBV30
d_gene: TRBD1
j_gene: TRBJ1-3
abundance: .
CDR3nt: TGTGCCTGGAGTGTAAAGGGGGCTAATAGAAACACCATATATTTT
CDR3aa: CAWSVKGANRNTIYF

v_gene: TRBV19
d_gene: TRBD1
j_gene: TRBJ2-2
abundance: .
CDR3nt: TGTGCCAGTAGGAACAGGGGGCAGGTCGGGGAGCTGTTTTTT
CDR3aa: CASRNRGQVGELFF

v_gene: TRBV18
d_gene: TRBD1
j_gene: TRBJ1-5
abundance: .
CDR3nt: TGTGCCAGCTCACGGGACAGTAATCAGCCCCAGCATTTT
CDR3aa: CASSRDSNQPQHF

v_gene: TRBV27
d_gene: TRBD1
j_gene: TRBJ2-7
abundance: .
CDR3nt: TGTGCCAGCAGTTTATTCGGTGGGACAGGGTCCTACGAGCAGTACTTC
CDR3aa: CASSLFGGTGSYEQYF

v_gene: TRBV9
d_gene: .
j_gene: TRBJ2-2
abundance: .
CDR3nt: TGTGCCAGCAGCGTAGCAGACACCGGGGAGCTGTTTTTT
CDR3aa: CASSVADTGELFF

v_gene: TRBV27
d_gene: TRBD1
j_gene: TRBJ1-2
abundance: .
CDR3nt: TGTGCCAGCAGTCCCCGGGAAGGGGGCTACTCTGGCTACACCTTC
CDR3aa: CASSPREGGYSGYTF

v_gene: TRBV5-1
d_gene: .
j_gene: TRBJ1-2
abundance: .
CDR3nt: TGCGCCAGCAGCTTGCGGGATGGCTATGGCTACACCTTC
CDR3aa: CASSLRDGYGYTF

v_gene: TRBV27
d_gene: TRBD2
j_gene: TRBJ2-1
abundance: .
CDR3nt: TGTGCCAGCAGGGGACTAGCGGGAGAAAATAATGAGCAGTTCTTC
CDR3aa: CASRGLAGENNEQFF

v_gene: TRBV6-5
d_gene: .
j_gene: TRBJ2-1
abundance: .
CDR3nt: TGTGCCAGCAGGTTCGGACTTGGCCTCGAACAGTTCTTC
CDR3aa: CASRFGLGLEQFF

v_gene: TRBV4-1
d_gene: .
j_gene: TRBJ1-5
abundance: .
CDR3nt: TGCGCCAGCAGCCAAAACAGGGATCAGCCCCAGCATTTT
CDR3aa: CASSQNRDQPQHF

v_gene: TRBV11-3
d_gene: .
j_gene: TRBJ1-1
abundance: .
CDR3nt: TGTGCCAGCAGCCTAACGGGTCGACACACTGAAGCTTTCTTT
CDR3aa: CASSLTGRHTEAFF

v_gene: TRBV3-1/TRBV3-2
d_gene: TRBD2
j_gene: TRBJ2-1
abundance: .
CDR3nt: TGTGCCAGCAGCCAAGGGGGGACTAGCGGGACCAATGAGCAGTTCTTC
CDR3aa: CASSQGGTSGTNEQFF

v_gene: TRBV9
d_gene: TRBD2
j_gene: TRBJ2-3
abundance: few
CDR3nt: TGTGCCAGCAGCGTAGTTAGCGGGGGAACAGATACGCAGTATTTT
CDR3aa: CASSVVSGGTDTQYF

v_gene: TRBV7-6
d_gene: .
j_gene: TRBJ2-2
abundance: .
CDR3nt: TGTGCCAGCAGCTTACACAGGTCGAACACCGGGGAGCTGTTTTTT
CDR3aa: CASSLHRSNTGELFF

v_gene: TRBV7-2
d_gene: .
j_gene: TRBJ1-5
abundance: .
CDR3nt: TGTGCCAGCGCGAGAGAGGGTGGCAATCAGCCCCAGCATTTT
CDR3aa: CASAREGGNQPQHF